This T cell receptor (beta chain) was found in a study of cytomegalovirus exposure and HLA in healthy donors (dated by TCRdb to the late 2010s). Study-wide context: According to an earlier analysis of 587 of the donors, some 180 million T cells yielded some 110 million unique TCR beta sequences and around 280 Gb of sequence data. The later analysis used no new phenotypic data to find candidate immune exposures, relying instead on TCR beta sequences and their occurrence across donors. All discovery cohort repertoires had been generated on a single sequencing platform. HLA typing included class I and class II loci at four-digit resolution. A later analysis re-analyzed previously published TCR beta repertoires from 666 donors and added high-resolution HLA genotyping to study TCR occurrence patterns. An earlier analysis of 587 of the donors used high-throughput TCR beta sequencing to judge whether each TCR beta V gene segment behaved as functional or pseudogenic. To predict cytomegalovirus infection status, the study combined high-throughput TCR immunosequencing, statistical association of individual TCRs with disease status, and machine learning. The study profiled the T cell repertoires of fewer than 850 subjects by immunosequencing and related them to cytomegalovirus serostatus. Typing coverage varied by locus: roughly 629-630 donors for A, B, C, DRB1 and DQB1; roughly 510 for DQA1; some 610 for DPA1; 400 to 480 for DPB1. Because of strong linkage in the cohort, four or five DR-DQ haplotypes were treated as single units for association and clustering. Genome-wide SNP genotypes for about 65% of the roughly 670 donors were used in a later genetic analysis, which treated that subset as a discovery cohort. A separate validation cohort of over a hundred different subjects was used in addition to the roughly 670-subject first cohort. Among 300 to 500 genotyped donors of the cohort, an average of about 220,000 unique TCR beta nucleotide sequences was sequenced per donor, of which 15% to 20% were non-productive. The study was designed to test whether signatures of past pathogen exposure could be identified by cataloging public T cell receptors. Donor age, sex, ethnicity and CMV serostatus were collected together with the repertoire data. Among the approximately 430 genotyped donors, around 81% belonged to the genetic ancestry cluster associated with self-reported Caucasian donors. An early release covering 550 to 700 HLA-typed donors comprised about 300 gigabases of sequencing data and around 86 million unique TCR sequences. Paper-wide results and their limitations: In the study, 150 to 200 TCR beta chains were listed as associated with cytomegalovirus. In an earlier analysis of approximately 590 of the donors, most TCR beta V segments appeared in productive rearrangements about 87% or about 30% of the time, broadly matching IMGT annotations. The cohort was sequenced for TCR beta chains only, and without alpha or paired-chain data the features that could be detected were limited. The earlier analysis of approximately 590 of the donors excluded about 16 rarely observed V segments, including chromosome 9 orphons, because counts were too low. Because HLA typing was unavailable for some donors at each locus, only the typed subset was used in association tests. Linkage disequilibrium might explain the correlated functional status among segregating V segments, but an unknown experimental factor could not be ruled out. An association between a missense DCLRE1C variant and V-gene and J-gene trimming of TCR beta chains was found in a later genetic analysis and replicated in an independent cohort. A cluster of highly shared sequence variants was judged likely to represent a technical artifact of the sequencing pipeline. In both the original and validation cohorts, the classifier was reported to diagnose cytomegalovirus status with high specificity and sensitivity. A later analysis associated about 18,000 TCR beta sequences with specific HLA alleles at a false discovery rate of 0.05. Roughly uniform sequencing depth across donors was assumed in presence/absence analyses, although this assumption may not hold. It was suggested by the authors that the approach could potentially be generalized to other disease states and immunological phenotypes. Some IMGT-functional V segments, including TRBV6-2 and TRBV6-3, could not be told apart with the 87-base-pair reads, so those segments were excluded. In a later analysis, most CMV-associated TCR beta chains were found to appear HLA-restricted, with HLA associations seemingly driven largely by CMV exposure. In vitro tests confirmed that a few of the cytomegalovirus-associated TCR beta chains recognize cytomegalovirus antigens. Compared with the approximately 710-donor mean, donors in an Asian-associated ancestry cluster had fewer N-insertions in productive TCRs, according to a later genetic analysis. The only immune exposure information available for the cohort was CMV serostatus. Compared with equally common non-associated chains, HLA-associated TCR beta chains in a later analysis were more clonally expanded and had lower generation probabilities. When HLA alleles, especially DR and DQ, strongly co-occurred, attributing TCR associations to individual alleles was difficult. A further reported finding was that TCR beta sequences accurately predicted the HLA-A and HLA-B alleles for most subjects in the first cohort. In a later analysis, several top co-occurrence clusters were reported to appear linked to parvovirus B19, influenza, CMV and Epstein-Barr virus. In a later analysis, the rate of TCR association differed among HLA loci, with DRB1 alleles having the most associated TCRs and HLA-C alleles having the fewest. While some public TCRs were present in many individuals, most TCR sequences turned up only very rarely across donors.

Library construction relied on the immunoSEQ multiplex PCR assay. The multiplex PCR relied on a mix of 60 forward primers for TCR Vbeta segments and 13 reverse primers for TCR Jbeta segments. A multiplex PCR assay on genomic DNA amplified the CDR3 region of rearranged TCR beta genes. Amplified TCR beta libraries were sequenced as 87-base-pair reads on the Illumina HiSeq System. In the source study's methods: In a later analysis, some 80 million unique TCR beta chains were counted across the 500 to 850 repertoires, and approximately 9.9 million of these chains were shared by at least two donors. A nearest-neighbor algorithm error-corrected the raw reads and collapsed the reads into unique sequences, merging closely related sequences to remove PCR and sequencing errors. CDR3 sequences were aligned to IMGT reference sequences to assign V, D and J gene segments. For a sequence to be retained, a match of at least six nucleotides to both a V gene segment and a J gene segment was required. A rearrangement counted as productive if the CDR3 had no stop codons and remained in frame with V and J, and every other rearrangement counted as non-productive. Following IMGT convention, CDR3 was defined as the stretch from the second conserved V-encoded cysteine to the conserved J-encoded phenylalanine. The earlier analysis of approximately 590 of the donors excluded any sequence lacking an unambiguous match to a single V gene segment. In an earlier analysis of some 590 of the donors, V segments were called functional above 56.7% productive rearrangements and were called segregating when the between-donor standard deviation exceeded 5%. A statistical classification framework was built for diagnosing cytomegalovirus status from the catalog of TCR beta chain sequences. In a later analysis, V and J genes were assigned by comparing TCR nucleotide sequences against IMGT/GENE-DB human TR gene sequences. A later analysis assigned CDR3 sequences and most-parsimonious VDJ recombination scenarios with the TCRdist pipeline. In a later analysis, each TCR beta chain was defined by its CDR3 amino acid sequence together with its V-gene family, and reads without a unique V-gene family were excluded. A later analysis removed 450 to 600 highly shared, low-generation-probability nucleotide sequences to deal with suspected cross-contamination and a sequencing artifact. In a later analysis, a clonal expansion index for each public chain was calculated from normalized within-repertoire ranks of inferred template counts. In a later analysis, generation probabilities were computed with a VDJ recombination model fitted to out-of-frame rearrangements, and the resulting probabilities were checked against IGoR. In a later analysis, TCR-TCR, TCR-HLA and TCR-CMV co-occurrence was scored with hypergeometric tests, and a repertoire-size bias correction was applied to TCR pairs. False discovery rates were estimated in a later analysis by permuting HLA or CMV assignments 20 times. In a later analysis, co-occurring TCRs were grouped using DBSCAN, with TCRdist sequence similarity added in when clustering inside HLA-allele-positive subsets. Repertoires with fewer than 30,000 or more than 120,000 public chains were left out of co-occurrence clustering, as were five repertoires with anomalous nucleotide sharing. TCRdb limited this immuneACCESS table to in-frame rearrangements with V and J called. A share of clones is missing; checked studies link under half to unresolved V genes, and the rest is unexplained. V and J calls and clone size follow that table, whereas D and trimming were derived from the DNA. The sample table lists under 200,000 clones, more than 9.5% of them with a count of one. In total, the top ten clones hold 7.8% of the sample.

The cohort was made up of several hundred healthy bone marrow donors. All cohort members were sampled while nominally healthy, although unrecorded immune exposures were likely present. The donor tested CMV seropositive and was one of the 289 seropositive cohort members. A peripheral blood sample was collected from each donor, and TCR beta sequencing was performed on peripheral blood mononuclear cells. Genomic DNA extraction from the blood cell samples was performed with the Qiagen DNeasy Blood Extraction Kit. Details on this clone: It lacks a known antigen. Base quality data are lacking; no much larger clone is found one base away.

Including the terminal cysteine and phenylalanine, the CDR3 comprises 15 residues. Only the CDR3 DNA stays, 45 bases, in frame from base 1. Per the germline V gene, SGDLS is the CDR1 and YYNGEE is the CDR2. V and J are truncated by 3 bases and 2 bases respectively, leaving an intervening sequence of 14 bases. What was sequenced was PBMCs. The receptor was isolated from a man aged 50 to 60 in good health and CMV-seropositive. This chain is built from TRBV9 and TRBJ1-1; 6 matching bases give a weak D call of TRBD1. The DNA is TGTGCCAGCAGCGCGAAGGGACATCTTAACACTGAAGCTTTCTTT. Translated, this is CASSAKGHLNTEAFF.